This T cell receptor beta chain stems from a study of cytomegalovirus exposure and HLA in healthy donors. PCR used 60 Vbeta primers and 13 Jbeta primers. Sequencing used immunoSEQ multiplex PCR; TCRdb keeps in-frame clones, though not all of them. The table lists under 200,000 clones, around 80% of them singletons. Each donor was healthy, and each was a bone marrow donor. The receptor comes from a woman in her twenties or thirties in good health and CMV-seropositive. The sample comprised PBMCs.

The CDR3 nucleotides read TGTGCCAGCAGCTTGGTGGCTAGCGGGGGCGCGCACCAAGAGACCCAGTACTTC. It codes for CASSLVASGGAHQETQYF. This rearrangement joins TRBV5-5 to TRBJ2-5; the match to TRBD2 covers 10 bases. CDR3 size: 18 residues. CDR1 is SGHKS and CDR2 is YYEKEE in the germline V gene (reference sequence). V lost 0 bases to trimming and J lost 0 bases; unmatched junction nucleotides: 8.